These 13 T cell receptor beta chains share one sample of origin, sequenced in a study of shared clonotypes between healthy human individuals. Here immunoSEQ multiplex PCR was the method, and the copy in TCRdb shows in-frame clones only, minus some. The sample includes around 510,000 clones, roughly 95% seen only once; the top ten take approximately 0.06%. Input material: naive CD4+ T cells sorted from blood. Regarding subset: CD45RA+ positively selected. Receptors originate from a woman aged 25 to 39 in good health.

Here the CDR3 DNA reads TGTGCCAGTAGCACAGGGGGCCCCTCTGGGGCCAACGTCCTGACTTTC. Protein product: CASSTGGPSGANVLTF. The V and J genes are TRBV19 and TRBJ2-6; 9 bases agree with TRBD1. The CDR3 has 16 residues. The ends lost 6 bases at V and 0 bases at J; junction bases unmatched: 3. Germline CDR1 is LNHDA and CDR2 is SQIVND (reference sequence).

The rearrangement links TRBV5-4 to TRBJ2-5, with 8 bases lining up with TRBD2. Trimming took 4 bases from V and 5 from J; bases not matched to a gene: 4. This CDR3 comprises 13 residues. Looked up from germline, CDR1 is SGHNT and CDR2 is YYREEE (reference sequence). CDR3 in DNA: TGTGCCAGCAGCCAAGCGGGAGTCGAGACCCAGTACTTC. It yields the protein CASSQAGVETQYF.

V gene TRBV28 combines with J gene TRBJ2-7; TRBD2 agrees at 8 bases. V lost 2 bases to trimming and J lost 9 bases; unmatched junction nucleotides: 12. CDR3 size: 15 residues. CDR1 and CDR2 (germline): MDHEN, SYDVKM. The CDR3 sequence is CASSLLGAGEGGQYF. The CDR3 DNA reads TGTGCCAGCAGTTTACTCGGAGCGGGAGAAGGCGGGCAGTACTTC. The full variable domain, completed using reference TRBV28 and TRBJ2-7, is DVKVTQSSRYLVKRTGEKVFLECVQDMDHENMFWYRQDPGLGLRLIYFSYDVKMKEKGDIPEGYSVSREKKERFSLILESASTNQTSMYLCASSLLGAGEGGQYFGPGTRLTVT.

This chain joins TRBV28 and TRBJ1-1, with a possible D match to TRBD1 (6 bases). Between the trimmed V and J ends, which lost 5 bases and 5 bases, there was a span of 24 bases. The CDR3 runs 17 residues. CDR1 and CDR2 from the germline V gene are MDHEN and SYDVKM. The CDR3 nucleotides are TGTGCCAGCAGTCCGGGGGGGCAGGGTCTTGTTTATACTGAAGCTTTCTTT. The encoded protein is CASSPGGQGLVYTEAFF.

The rearrangement joins TRBV10-3 to TRBJ2-2; D call uncertain. The CDR3 is 14 amino acids. V lost 4 bases to trimming and J lost 0 bases, with 6 bases between them. Germline CDR1 and CDR2: ENHRY and SYGVKD. CDR3 loop: CAISVHTNTGELFF. Written as DNA, the CDR3 is TGTGCCATCAGTGTTCATACGAACACCGGGGAGCTGTTTTTT.

The chain is built from TRBV25-1 and TRBJ1-1; D gene unclear. CDR1 is MGHDK, CDR2 SYGVNS, per germline. The CDR3 totals 14 residues. With 4 bases removed from V and 2 bases from J, the gap between germline ends came to 11 bases. This CDR3 reads CASSGRSENTEAFF. CDR3 sequence (DNA): TGTGCCAGCAGTGGTAGGTCCGAAAACACTGAAGCTTTCTTT. Variable domain in full (rest from reference TRBV25-1 and TRBJ1-1): EADIYQTPRYLVIGTGKKITLECSQTMGHDKMYWYQQDPGMELHLIHYSYGVNSTEKGDLSSESTVSRIRTEHFPLTLESARPSHTSQYLCASSGRSENTEAFFGQGTRLTVV.

The chain recombines TRBV28 with TRBJ1-1, with D possibly matching TRBD1 (6 bases). CDR3 size: 14 residues. The V gene lost 6 bases and the J gene lost 4 bases, with 15 bases spanning the gap. The germline V gene has CDR1 MDHEN and CDR2 SYDVKM. The CDR3 DNA follows: TGTGCCAGCAGCCAAGGGGGTCTGGGCACTGAAGCTTTCTTT. It specifies CASSQGGLGTEAFF.

The genes are TRBV5-4 and TRBJ2-7, with D possibly being TRBD1 (6 bases). Germline CDR1 and CDR2: SGHNT and YYREEE (reference sequence). CDR3 size: 14 residues. Trimming stripped 1 base from V and 3 bases from J, with 11 bases between. The CDR3 DNA follows: TGTGCCAGCAGCTTGATGGGGACACTCTACGAGCAGTACTTC. Its protein product is CASSLMGTLYEQYF. The whole variable domain, remainder taken from reference TRBV5-4 and TRBJ2-7, is ETGVTQSPTHLIKTRGQQVTLRCSSQSGHNTVSWYQQALGQGPQFIFQYYREEENGRGNFPPRFSGLQFPNYSSELNVNALELDDSALYLCASSLMGTLYEQYFGPGTRLTVT.

This clone showed up just once. Within the sample, other DNA sequences also encode this same CDR3. The chain has TRBV5-1 and TRBJ2-1; TRBD2 matches 10 bases. Trimming took 0 bases from V and 2 from J; bases not matched to a gene: 2. Looked up from germline, CDR1 is SGHRS and CDR2 is YFSETQ. The CDR3 contains 16 residues. CDR3 sequence (DNA): TGCGCCAGCAGCTTGGTAGCGGGAGGCACCTACAATGAGCAGTTCTTC. Its protein product is CASSLVAGGTYNEQFF. The variable domain in full, with the rest retrieved from reference TRBV5-1 and TRBJ2-1, is KAGVTQTPRYLIKTRGQQVTLSCSPISGHRSVSWYQQTPGQGLQFLFEYFSETQRNKGNFPGRFSGRQFSNSRSEMNVSTLELGDSALYLCASSLVAGGTYNEQFFGPGTRLTVL.

This chain connects TRBV4-2 to TRBJ2-3; TRBD2 matches 11 bases. Germline V gene lookup returns CDR1 LGHNA and CDR2 YNFKEQ. With V trimmed by 3 bases and J by 0 bases, 8 bases remained unmatched. The CDR3 extends over 18 amino acids. CDR3 loop: CASSQRIAGGLSTDTQYF. The CDR3 nucleotides are TGTGCCAGCAGCCAGCGGATAGCGGGAGGGCTTAGCACAGATACGCAGTATTTT.

The chain couples TRBV6-1 to TRBJ2-7; 10 nucleotides match TRBD2. This CDR3 has 16 residues. V lost 0 bases to trimming and J lost 3 bases; unmatched junction nucleotides: 5. CDR1 is MNHNS, CDR2 SASEGT, per germline. CDR3 residues: CASSEALAGVVYEQYF. CDR3 DNA sequence: TGTGCCAGCAGTGAAGCGCTAGCGGGAGTCGTCTACGAGCAGTACTTC.

The genes are TRBV30 and TRBJ1-6; D gene ambiguous. Trimming shortened V by 6 bases and J by 8 bases, and 17 bases separated the two germline ends. Germline assignment: CDR1 GTSNPN and CDR2 SVGIG (reference sequence). This CDR3 region has 14 residues. The CDR3 sequence: CACVARQYDSPLHF. CDR3 sequence (DNA): TGTGCCTGTGTAGCGCGGCAGTACGATTCACCCCTCCACTTT.

This chain connects TRBV25-1 to TRBJ1-5; TRBD1 matches at 7 bases. Germline trimming cut 6 bases from V and 3 bases from J; bases unmatched to any gene: 5. Looked up from germline, CDR1 is MGHDK and CDR2 is SYGVNS. This CDR3 is built from 14 residues. The CDR3 DNA follows: TGTGCCAGCAGCCAGACAGGGATCAATCAGCCCCAGCATTTT. Translation gives CASSQTGINQPQHF.